Following are 9 T cell receptor beta chains from one sample sequenced in a study of T-cell reconstitution after alpha-beta-depleted transplantation in children. Using unique molecular identifiers, the investigators prepared the TCRbeta library. TCRdb redid the calling of the PCR reads with MiXCR, one entry per CDR3 protein. Here the sample spans about 200,000 distinct CDR3 sequences, 5.5% to 7% being singletons. Specimen: PBMCs, collected before TCRalphabeta/CD19-depleted stem cell transplant. These receptors were obtained from a boy younger than 10 with acute lymphoblastic leukemia, due to receive a stem cell transplant.

In this sample, this clonotype turned up many times. The J gene is TRBJ2-2, the V gene TRBV28, with D maybe TRBD1 (6 bases). The V end was cut by 6 bases, the J end by 1 base, with 9 bases between. Looked up from germline, CDR1 is MDHEN and CDR2 is SYDVKM. The CDR3 is 14 residues long. CDR3 residues: CASRGTWNTGELFF. The CDR3 coding sequence is TGTGCCAGCAGAGGGACATGGAACACCGGGGAGCTGTTTTTT.

This clonotype appeared many times. V is TRBV4-3 and J is TRBJ2-1; 11 bases line up with TRBD2. Germline V lookup: CDR1 LGHNA, CDR2 YSLEER. V lost 0 bases, J lost 2 bases, and 0 bases stayed unmatched. This CDR3 spans 16 amino acids. The CDR3 bases are TGCGCCAGCAGCCAAGAACTAGCGGGAGCCTACAATGAGCAGTTCTTC. Translating gives CASSQELAGAYNEQFF.

At least ten counts were recorded for this clonotype. V and J are TRBV6-1 and TRBJ2-1; D remains unclear. The CDR3 loop spans 15 amino acids. Germline loops: CDR1 MNHNS, CDR2 SASEGT. V was shortened by 6 bases and J by 10 bases, with 22 bases between the two germline ends. CDR3 amino acids: CASSLLGQRSDEQFF. CDR3 sequence (DNA): TGTGCCAGCAGCCTCCTTGGCCAGAGATCTGACGAGCAGTTCTTC.

This clonotype was observed at least ten times. The chain links TRBV29-1 to TRBJ2-7; D may be TRBD1 (6 bases). In germline, CDR1 is SQVTM, CDR2 ANQGSEA. Trimming shortened V by 6 bases and J by 4 bases, and 16 bases separated the two germline ends. There are 13 residues in the CDR3. The CDR3 here is CSVATGLIYEQYF. In nucleotides, the CDR3 is TGCAGCGTGGCTACAGGGCTGATTTACGAGCAGTACTTC.

The chain carries TRBV3-1 and TRBJ2-5; TRBD2 aligns across 8 bases. Germline-derived CDR1 and CDR2 are LGHDT and YNNKEL (reference sequence). Losses at the gene ends were 4 bases for V and 1 base for J; bases not matched to a gene: 2. This CDR3 has 14 amino acids. The CDR3 is CASSPTSAQETQYF. The CDR3 DNA follows: TGTGCCAGCAGCCCGACTAGCGCCCAAGAGACCCAGTACTTC.

There are many counts of this clonotype. This chain uses TRBV10-3 with TRBJ1-3; tentatively, D is TRBD1 (6 bases). The CDR3 loop spans 17 amino acids. Germline V gene lookup returns CDR1 ENHRY and CDR2 SYGVKD. Trimming shortened V by 1 base and J by 1 base, and 14 bases separated the two germline ends. The DNA of the CDR3 is TGTGCCATCAGTGAGTTTACAGGGAAGATATCTGGAAACACCATATATTTT. Its translation: CAISEFTGKISGNTIYF.

The chain recombines TRBV2 with TRBJ1-5; TRBD1 is a possible D gene (6 bases). This CDR3 is built from 15 residues. With 6 bases removed from V and 4 bases from J, the gap between germline ends came to 16 bases. CDR1 is SNHLY, CDR2 FYNNEI, per germline. The CDR3 DNA reads TGTGCCAGCAGCCCCGAGGAGGGGGAAAATCAGCCCCAGCATTTT. Translated, it gives CASSPEEGENQPQHF.

At least ten counts were recorded for this clonotype. The gene calls are TRBV6-5 and TRBJ2-7; 7 bases match TRBD2. V was clipped by 2 bases and J by 4 bases; unmatched bases: 5. The CDR3 is 14 residues long. The germline V gene encodes CDR1 MNHEY and CDR2 SVGAGI. CDR3 coding DNA: TGTGCCAGCAGTTACCATGCGGGGGATTACGAGCAGTACTTC. As protein: CASSYHAGDYEQYF.

This clonotype was counted many times. The chain uses TRBV10-3 and TRBJ1-4; a possible D gene is TRBD1 (5 bases). Germline CDR1 ENHRY, CDR2 SYGVKD. The V gene lost 3 bases and the J gene lost 8 bases, with 13 bases spanning the gap. The CDR3 extends over 14 amino acids. CDR3 sequence: CAISDRGGGEKLFF. The CDR3 DNA reads as TGTGCCATCAGTGATAGGGGCGGAGGAGAAAAACTGTTTTTT.